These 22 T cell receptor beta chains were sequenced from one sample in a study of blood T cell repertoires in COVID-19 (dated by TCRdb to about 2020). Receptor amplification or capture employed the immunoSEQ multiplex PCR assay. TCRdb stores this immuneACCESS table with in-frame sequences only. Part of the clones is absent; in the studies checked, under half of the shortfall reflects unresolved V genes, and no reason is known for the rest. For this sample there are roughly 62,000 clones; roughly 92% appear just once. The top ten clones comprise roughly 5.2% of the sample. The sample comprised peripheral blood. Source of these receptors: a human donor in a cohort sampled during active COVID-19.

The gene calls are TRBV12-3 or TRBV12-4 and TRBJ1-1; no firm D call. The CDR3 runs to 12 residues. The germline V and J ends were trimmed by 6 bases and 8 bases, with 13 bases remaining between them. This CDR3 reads CASSTAGDEAFF. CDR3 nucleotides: TGTGCCAGCAGCACCGCAGGCGACGAAGCTTTCTTT.

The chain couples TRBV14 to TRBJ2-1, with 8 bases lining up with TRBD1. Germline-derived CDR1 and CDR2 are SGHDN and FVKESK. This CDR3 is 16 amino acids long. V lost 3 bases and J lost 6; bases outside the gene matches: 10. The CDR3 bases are TGTGCCAGCAGCCACCCACAACACAGGGGGATCAATGAGCAGTTCTTC. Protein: CASSHPQHRGINEQFF.

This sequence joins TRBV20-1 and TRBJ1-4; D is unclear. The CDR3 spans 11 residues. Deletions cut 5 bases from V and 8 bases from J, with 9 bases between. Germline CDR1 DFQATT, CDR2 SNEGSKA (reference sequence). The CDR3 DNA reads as TGCAGTGCTGCCGGAGAGGAAAAACTGTTTTTT. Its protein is CSAAGEEKLFF.

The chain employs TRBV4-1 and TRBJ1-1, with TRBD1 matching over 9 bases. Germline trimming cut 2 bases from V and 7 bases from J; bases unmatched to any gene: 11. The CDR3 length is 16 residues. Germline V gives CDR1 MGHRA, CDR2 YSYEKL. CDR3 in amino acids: CASSQKPKQGAVEAFF. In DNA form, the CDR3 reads TGCGCCAGCAGCCAAAAACCCAAACAGGGGGCGGTTGAAGCTTTCTTT.

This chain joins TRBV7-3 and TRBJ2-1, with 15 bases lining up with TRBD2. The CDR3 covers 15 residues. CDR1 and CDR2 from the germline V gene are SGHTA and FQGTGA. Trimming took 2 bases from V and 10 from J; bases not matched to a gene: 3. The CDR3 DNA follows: TGTGCCAGCAGCTTAGGGGGACTAGCGGGAGGAGAGCAGTTCTTC. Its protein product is CASSLGGLAGGEQFF.

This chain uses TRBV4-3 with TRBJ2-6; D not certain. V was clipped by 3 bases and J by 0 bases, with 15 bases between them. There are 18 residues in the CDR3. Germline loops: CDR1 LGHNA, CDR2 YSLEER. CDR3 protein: CASSQRQAAFSGANVLTF. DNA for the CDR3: TGCGCCAGCAGCCAGAGACAAGCCGCCTTCTCTGGGGCCAACGTCCTGACTTTC.

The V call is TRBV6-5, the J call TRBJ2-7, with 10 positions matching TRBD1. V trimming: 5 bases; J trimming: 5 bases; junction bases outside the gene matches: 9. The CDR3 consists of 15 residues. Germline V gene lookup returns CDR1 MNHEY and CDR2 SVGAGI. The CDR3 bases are TGTGCCAGCAGTCCCCGACAGGGGGCGCGCGACGAGCAGTACTTC. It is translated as CASSPRQGARDEQYF.

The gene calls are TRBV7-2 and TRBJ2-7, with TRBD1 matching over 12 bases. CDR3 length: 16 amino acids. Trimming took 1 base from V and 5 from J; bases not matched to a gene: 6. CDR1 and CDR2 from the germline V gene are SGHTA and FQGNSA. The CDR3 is CASSLVGQGARNEQYF. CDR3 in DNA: TGTGCCAGCAGCTTAGTGGGACAGGGGGCGAGGAACGAGCAGTACTTC. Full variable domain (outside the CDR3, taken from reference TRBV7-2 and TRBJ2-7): GAGVSQSPSNKVTEKGKDVELRCDPISGHTALYWYRQSLGQGLEFLIYFQGNSAPDKSGLPSDRFSAERTGGSVSTLTIQRTQQEDSAVYLCASSLVGQGARNEQYFGPGTRLTVT.

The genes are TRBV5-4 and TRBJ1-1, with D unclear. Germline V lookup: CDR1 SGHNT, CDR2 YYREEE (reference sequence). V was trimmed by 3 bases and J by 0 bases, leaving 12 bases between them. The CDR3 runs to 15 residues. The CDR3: CASSYSLLLNTEAFF. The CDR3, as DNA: TGTGCCAGCAGCTACTCCCTCCTCCTGAACACTGAAGCTTTCTTT.

The CDR3 loop is CASGLELWTGGEAFF. Here the CDR3 DNA reads TGTGCTAGTGGTTTGGAGCTATGGACAGGGGGTGAAGCTTTCTTT. This sequence joins TRBV12-5 and TRBJ1-1; 10 nucleotides line up with TRBD1. Germline CDR1 LGHNT, CDR2 FRNRAP. Trimming cost V 1 base and J 7 bases; bases outside gene matches: 6. The CDR3 is 15 amino acids.

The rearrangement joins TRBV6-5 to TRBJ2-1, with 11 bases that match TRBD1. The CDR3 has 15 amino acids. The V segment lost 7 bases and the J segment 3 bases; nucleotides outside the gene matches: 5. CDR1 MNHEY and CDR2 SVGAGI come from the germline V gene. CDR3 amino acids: CASMGGTGGYNEQFF. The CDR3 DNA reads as TGTGCCAGCATGGGCGGGACAGGGGGCTACAATGAGCAGTTCTTC.

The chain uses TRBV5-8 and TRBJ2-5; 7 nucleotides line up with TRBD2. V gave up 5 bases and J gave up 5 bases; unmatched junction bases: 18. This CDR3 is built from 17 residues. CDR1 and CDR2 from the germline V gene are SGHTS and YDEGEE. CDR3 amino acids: CASSFAVAGDSQETQYF. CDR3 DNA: TGTGCCAGCAGTTTTGCGGTCGCGGGGGATAGTCAGGAGACCCAGTACTTC.

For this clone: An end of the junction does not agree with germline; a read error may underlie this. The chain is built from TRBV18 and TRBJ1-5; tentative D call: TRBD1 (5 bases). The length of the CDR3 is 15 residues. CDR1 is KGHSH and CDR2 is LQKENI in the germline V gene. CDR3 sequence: CASSPVGGTGQPQHF. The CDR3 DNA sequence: TGTGCCAGTTCACCCGTCGGGGGTACCGGACAGCCCCAGCATTTT.

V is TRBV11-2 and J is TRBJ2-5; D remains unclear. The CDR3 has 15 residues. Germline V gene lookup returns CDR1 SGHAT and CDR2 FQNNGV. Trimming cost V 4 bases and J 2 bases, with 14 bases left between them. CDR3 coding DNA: TGTGCCAGCAGCTCCCCTCTCTCTAATCAAGAGACCCAGTACTTC. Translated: CASSSPLSNQETQYF.

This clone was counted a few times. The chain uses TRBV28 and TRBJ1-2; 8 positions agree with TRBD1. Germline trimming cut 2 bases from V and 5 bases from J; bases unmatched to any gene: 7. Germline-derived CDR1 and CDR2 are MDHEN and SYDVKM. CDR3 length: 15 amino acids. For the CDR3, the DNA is TGTGCCAGCAGTTTAAGCTTGGACAGGGTTTATGGCTACACCTTC. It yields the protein CASSLSLDRVYGYTF.

The CDR3 spells CASSRSLNTEAFF. CDR3 nucleotide sequence: TGTGCCAGCTCCCGTTCTCTGAACACTGAAGCTTTCTTT. The chain recombines TRBV18 with TRBJ1-1, with D uncertain. The CDR3 is 13 amino acids. CDR1 KGHSH and CDR2 LQKENI come from the germline V gene. V dropped 6 bases and J dropped 0 bases, with 8 bases sitting between them. The variable domain in full, with the rest retrieved from reference TRBV18 and TRBJ1-1, is NAGVMQNPRHLVRRRGQEARLRCSPMKGHSHVYWYRQLPEEGLKFMVYLQKENIIDESGMPKERFSAEFPKEGPSILRIQQVVRGDSAAYFCASSRSLNTEAFFGQGTRLTVV.

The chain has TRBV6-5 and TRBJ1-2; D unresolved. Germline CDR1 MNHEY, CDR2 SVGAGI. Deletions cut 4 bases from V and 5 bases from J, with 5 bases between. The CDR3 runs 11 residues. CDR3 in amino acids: CASSSVYGYTF. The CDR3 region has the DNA TGTGCCAGCAGTTCAGTTTATGGCTACACCTTC.

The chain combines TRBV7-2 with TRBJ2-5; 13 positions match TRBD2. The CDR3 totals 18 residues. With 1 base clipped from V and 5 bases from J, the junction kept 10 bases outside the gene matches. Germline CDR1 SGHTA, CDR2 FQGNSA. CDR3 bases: TGTGCCAGCAGCTTAGGTAGACTAGCGGGAGGAAGGGGTGAGACCCAGTACTTC. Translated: CASSLGRLAGGRGETQYF.

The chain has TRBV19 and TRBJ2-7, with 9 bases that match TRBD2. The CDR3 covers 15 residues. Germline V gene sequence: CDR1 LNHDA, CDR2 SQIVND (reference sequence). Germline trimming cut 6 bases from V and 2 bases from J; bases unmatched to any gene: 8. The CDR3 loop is CASSRERGAPYEQYF. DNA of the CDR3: TGTGCCAGTAGCCGGGAGCGGGGGGCCCCCTACGAGCAGTACTTC.

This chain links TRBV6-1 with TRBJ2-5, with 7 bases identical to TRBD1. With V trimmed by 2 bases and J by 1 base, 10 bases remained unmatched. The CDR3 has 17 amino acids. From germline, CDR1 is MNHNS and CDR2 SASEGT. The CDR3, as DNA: TGTGCCAGCAGTGAACTTTCAGGGGGAACATTCCAAGAGACCCAGTACTTC. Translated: CASSELSGGTFQETQYF.

The CDR3 spells CASSPGQGAHYGYTF. CDR3 DNA sequence: TGTGCCAGCAGCCCAGGACAGGGGGCTCACTATGGCTACACCTTC. The chain carries TRBV2 and TRBJ1-2; 11 bases line up with TRBD1. The CDR3 spans 15 residues. Germline V CDR1 and CDR2: SNHLY, FYNNEI. V trimming: 6 bases; J trimming: 3 bases; junction bases outside the gene matches: 6.

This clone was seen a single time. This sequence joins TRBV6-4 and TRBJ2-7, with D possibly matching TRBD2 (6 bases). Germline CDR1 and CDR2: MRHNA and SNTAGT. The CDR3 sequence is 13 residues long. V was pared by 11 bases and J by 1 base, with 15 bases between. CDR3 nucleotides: TGTGCCGGACCCCGGGACTCTTCCTACGAGCAGTACTTC. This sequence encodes CAGPRDSSYEQYF.